These T cell receptor beta chains were read from a single sample in a study of shared clonotypes between healthy human individuals. Libraries were prepared by immunoSEQ multiplex PCR; TCRdb keeps only in-frame clonotypes and omits some of them. The sample holds about 1.1 million clones, 77% seen once. What was sequenced was memory CD4+ T cells from PBMCs. All receptors derive from a man aged 18 to 35 in good health. Some clones in this sample may be carry-over from other donors' samples. The CDR3 runs from the conserved cysteine through the conserved F or W. The D gene is left open where the match is weak. Rows may omit the clone size; those that give it use once, few, many or a size class.

v_call: TRBV15
clone_size: -
j_call: TRBJ2-3
d_call: TRBD1
cdr3_aa: CATSRGTGQNTDTQYF
cdr3_nt: TGTGCCACCAGCAGAGGTACGGGACAGAACACAGATACGCAGTATTTT

v_call: TRBV9
clone_size: once
j_call: TRBJ2-3
d_call: -
cdr3_aa: CASSVARADTQYF
cdr3_nt: TGTGCCAGCAGCGTAGCCCGGGCAGATACGCAGTATTTT

v_call: TRBV7-9
clone_size: -
j_call: TRBJ2-7
d_call: -
cdr3_aa: CASSRAGAGVSYEQYF
cdr3_nt: TGTGCCAGCAGCCGCGCGGGGGCGGGAGTTTCCTACGAGCAGTACTTC

v_call: TRBV29-1
clone_size: -
j_call: TRBJ2-5
d_call: -
cdr3_aa: CSNRGGGETQYF
cdr3_nt: TGCAGCAATCGGGGCGGAGGGGAGACCCAGTACTTC

v_call: TRBV9
clone_size: -
j_call: TRBJ2-5
d_call: -
cdr3_aa: CASSVDIGGETQYF
cdr3_nt: TGTGCCAGCAGCGTAGATATCGGAGGGGAGACCCAGTACTTC

v_call: TRBV7-3
clone_size: -
j_call: TRBJ2-1
d_call: -
cdr3_aa: CASSLSLNNEQFF
cdr3_nt: TGTGCCAGCAGCTTAAGTTTAAACAATGAGCAGTTCTTC

v_call: TRBV6-1
clone_size: -
j_call: TRBJ2-3
d_call: TRBD1
cdr3_aa: CASSDFSGQGKDTQYF
cdr3_nt: TGTGCCAGCAGTGATTTTTCGGGACAGGGAAAAGATACGCAGTATTTT

v_call: TRBV18
clone_size: -
j_call: TRBJ1-2
d_call: -
cdr3_aa: CASSPTRYIGTDYGYTF
cdr3_nt: TGTGCCAGCTCACCAACCCGGTACATCGGGACGGACTATGGCTACACCTTC

v_call: TRBV19
clone_size: -
j_call: TRBJ2-3
d_call: -
cdr3_aa: CASSGSLGQYF
cdr3_nt: TGTGCCAGTAGCGGGAGCTTGGGGCAGTATTTT

v_call: TRBV15
clone_size: -
j_call: TRBJ1-6
d_call: TRBD1
cdr3_aa: CATSLRTGNNPPLHF
cdr3_nt: TGTGCCACCAGCTTACGGACAGGGAATAATCCACCCCTCCACTTT

v_call: TRBV6-1
clone_size: -
j_call: TRBJ2-2
d_call: -
cdr3_aa: CASIENFLNTGELFF
cdr3_nt: TGTGCCAGCATTGAAAATTTTCTGAACACCGGGGAGCTGTTTTTT

v_call: TRBV4-2
clone_size: -
j_call: TRBJ2-7
d_call: TRBD1
cdr3_aa: CASSPHGTATYEQYF
cdr3_nt: TGTGCCAGCAGCCCCCACGGGACAGCCACCTACGAGCAGTACTTC

v_call: TRBV27
clone_size: -
j_call: TRBJ2-5
d_call: TRBD2
cdr3_aa: CASSSPAGSSGRYQETQYF
cdr3_nt: TGTGCCAGCAGTTCCCCGGCAGGGTCGAGCGGGAGGTACCAAGAGACCCAGTACTTC

v_call: TRBV11-2
clone_size: -
j_call: TRBJ2-3
d_call: -
cdr3_aa: CASSLDRTGTDTQYF
cdr3_nt: TGTGCCAGCAGCTTAGATAGAACGGGCACAGATACGCAGTATTTT

v_call: TRBV28
clone_size: -
j_call: TRBJ2-7
d_call: -
cdr3_aa: CASSLAGMGYEQYF
cdr3_nt: TGTGCCAGCAGTTTAGCGGGAATGGGGTACGAGCAGTACTTC

v_call: TRBV5-1
clone_size: -
j_call: TRBJ2-7
d_call: -
cdr3_aa: CASRLIPRIYEQYF
cdr3_nt: TGCGCCAGCAGGTTAATCCCACGTATTTACGAGCAGTACTTC

v_call: TRBV6-1
clone_size: -
j_call: TRBJ1-1
d_call: -
cdr3_aa: CASSVGSTEAFF
cdr3_nt: TGTGCCAGCAGCGTGGGGAGCACTGAAGCTTTCTTT

v_call: TRBV5-4
clone_size: -
j_call: TRBJ2-7
d_call: TRBD2
cdr3_aa: CASSRAGGRALGEQYF
cdr3_nt: TGTGCCAGCAGCCGAGCTGGCGGGAGGGCGCTAGGCGAGCAGTACTTC

v_call: TRBV9
clone_size: -
j_call: TRBJ2-5
d_call: -
cdr3_aa: CASSANSRETQYF
cdr3_nt: TGTGCCAGCAGCGCCAACTCGAGGGAGACCCAGTACTTC

v_call: TRBV5-1
clone_size: -
j_call: TRBJ2-3
d_call: -
cdr3_aa: CASNAYGAGTDTQYF
cdr3_nt: TGCGCCAGCAACGCCTACGGGGCCGGGACAGATACGCAGTATTTT

v_call: TRBV9
clone_size: -
j_call: TRBJ2-1
d_call: TRBD2
cdr3_aa: CASSVAGRGNEQFF
cdr3_nt: TGTGCCAGCAGCGTAGCAGGGCGGGGGAATGAGCAGTTCTTC

v_call: TRBV19
clone_size: -
j_call: TRBJ1-2
d_call: -
cdr3_aa: CASSPDRSYGYTF
cdr3_nt: TGTGCCAGTAGTCCCGACCGGAGCTATGGCTACACCTTC

v_call: TRBV5-6
clone_size: -
j_call: TRBJ1-2
d_call: TRBD1
cdr3_aa: CASSLWGQTYGYTF
cdr3_nt: TGTGCCAGCAGCTTGTGGGGACAGACCTATGGCTACACCTTC

v_call: TRBV28
clone_size: -
j_call: TRBJ2-7
d_call: TRBD1
cdr3_aa: CASSLGGARGHSYEQYF
cdr3_nt: TGTGCCAGCAGTTTAGGTGGAGCCAGGGGGCACTCCTACGAGCAGTACTTC

v_call: TRBV6-1
clone_size: once
j_call: TRBJ1-3
d_call: -
cdr3_aa: CASSELGAGNTIYF
cdr3_nt: TGTGCCAGCAGTGAGTTAGGGGCTGGAAACACCATATATTTT

v_call: TRBV5-4
clone_size: -
j_call: TRBJ1-1
d_call: TRBD1
cdr3_aa: CASSLGTVSLNTEAFF
cdr3_nt: TGTGCCAGCAGCCTAGGGACAGTAAGTTTGAACACTGAAGCTTTCTTT

v_call: TRBV6-6
clone_size: many
j_call: TRBJ2-3
d_call: -
cdr3_aa: CASSRSYSTDTQYF
cdr3_nt: TGTGCCAGCAGTCGTTCATACAGCACAGATACGCAGTATTTT

v_call: TRBV4-1
clone_size: -
j_call: TRBJ2-1
d_call: TRBD2
cdr3_aa: CASSHALGGRGSSEQFF
cdr3_nt: TGCGCCAGCAGCCACGCGCTTGGAGGGCGCGGGAGCAGTGAGCAGTTCTTC

v_call: TRBV10-3
clone_size: -
j_call: TRBJ2-7
d_call: TRBD2
cdr3_aa: CAISETGTRLEQYF
cdr3_nt: TGTGCCATCAGTGAGACCGGGACTAGGCTCGAGCAGTACTTC

v_call: TRBV5-4
clone_size: -
j_call: TRBJ2-1
d_call: TRBD2
cdr3_aa: CASSWTSGYQFF
cdr3_nt: TGTGCCAGCAGTTGGACTAGCGGGTATCAGTTCTTC

v_call: TRBV6-1
clone_size: -
j_call: TRBJ2-7
d_call: TRBD1
cdr3_aa: CASSEKGQGRF
cdr3_nt: TGTGCCAGCAGTGAAAAAGGACAGGGCCGCTTC

v_call: TRBV6-7
clone_size: -
j_call: TRBJ2-2
d_call: TRBD1
cdr3_aa: CASRPGQGPVNTGELFF
cdr3_nt: TGTGCCAGCAGGCCCGGACAGGGACCAGTGAACACCGGGGAGCTGTTTTTT

v_call: TRBV19
clone_size: -
j_call: TRBJ2-5
d_call: TRBD2
cdr3_aa: CAVKAGANQEAQYF
cdr3_nt: TGTGCCGTAAAAGCGGGAGCGAACCAAGAGGCCCAGTACTTC

v_call: TRBV6-5
clone_size: -
j_call: TRBJ1-1
d_call: -
cdr3_aa: CASSTPSLVVEAFF
cdr3_nt: TGTGCCAGCAGTACACCTAGCCTCGTGGTTGAAGCTTTCTTT

v_call: TRBV9
clone_size: -
j_call: TRBJ1-4
d_call: TRBD1
cdr3_aa: CASSSTGGGFGEKLFF
cdr3_nt: TGTGCCAGCAGCTCCACAGGGGGAGGATTCGGTGAAAAACTGTTTTTT

v_call: TRBV30
clone_size: -
j_call: TRBJ2-7
d_call: -
cdr3_aa: CAWIPREGARYEQYF
cdr3_nt: TGTGCCTGGATCCCTAGGGAGGGGGCTAGGTACGAGCAGTACTTC

v_call: TRBV6-6
clone_size: -
j_call: TRBJ1-5
d_call: -
cdr3_aa: CASSISGIPPPQHF
cdr3_nt: TGTGCCAGCAGTATATCGGGGATCCCCCCGCCCCAGCATTTT